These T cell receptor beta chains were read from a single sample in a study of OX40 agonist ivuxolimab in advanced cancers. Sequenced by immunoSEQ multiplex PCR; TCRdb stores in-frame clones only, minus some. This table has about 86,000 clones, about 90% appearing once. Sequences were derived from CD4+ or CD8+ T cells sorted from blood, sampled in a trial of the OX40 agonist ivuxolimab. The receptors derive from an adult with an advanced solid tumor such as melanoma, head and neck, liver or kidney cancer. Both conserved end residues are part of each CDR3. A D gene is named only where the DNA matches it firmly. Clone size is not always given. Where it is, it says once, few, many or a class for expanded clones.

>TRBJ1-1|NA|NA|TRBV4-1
TGCGCCAGCAGCCAAGATCCCTTGGGGGGACTGAACACTGAAGCTTTCTTT
CASSQDPLGGLNTEAFF
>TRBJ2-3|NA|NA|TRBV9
TGTGCCAGCAGCGCCGGAGGGGCCCCATACACAGATACGCAGTATTTT
CASSAGGAPYTDTQYF
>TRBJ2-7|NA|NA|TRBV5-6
TGTGCCAGCAGCTTGCTCGCGACAGCTCCCTTCCACGAGCAGTACTTC
CASSLLATAPFHEQYF
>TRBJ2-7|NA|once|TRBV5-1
TGCGCCAGCAGCGTTGGACAGAGCTCCTACGAGCAGTACTTC
CASSVGQSSYEQYF
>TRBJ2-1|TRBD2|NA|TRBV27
TGTGCCAGCAGTATAGCGGGAGGGTACAATGAGCAGTTCTTC
CASSIAGGYNEQFF
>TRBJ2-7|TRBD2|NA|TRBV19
TGTGCCAGTAGTATCCGCGGGAGGGGGACCTACGAGCAGTACTTC
CASSIRGRGTYEQYF
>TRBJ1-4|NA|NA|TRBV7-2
TGTGCCAGCAGCTCGCAGGGTTTCGCTAATGAAAAACTGTTTTTT
CASSSQGFANEKLFF
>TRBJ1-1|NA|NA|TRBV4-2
TGTGCCAGCAGCCCCACCCGCGGACAGGAAGCTTTCTTT
CASSPTRGQEAFF
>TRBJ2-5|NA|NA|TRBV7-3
TGTGCCAGCAGCTTAAGGAGGGGCGAGACCCAGTACTTC
CASSLRRGETQYF
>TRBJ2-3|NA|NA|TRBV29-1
TGCAGCGTTCGTTCAGATACGCAGTATTTT
CSVRSDTQYF
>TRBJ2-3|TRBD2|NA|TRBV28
TGTGCCAGCAGAGCGACTAGCGGGAGGGGATATACGCAGTATTTT
CASRATSGRGYTQYF
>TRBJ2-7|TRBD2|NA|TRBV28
TGTGCCAGCACCCTACGACTAGCGGGTCCCTACGAGCAGTACTTC
CASTLRLAGPYEQYF
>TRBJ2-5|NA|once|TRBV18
TGTGCCAGCTCACCTCGGGTCAGGGACCAAGAGACCCAGTACTTC
CASSPRVRDQETQYF
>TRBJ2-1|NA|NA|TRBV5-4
TGTGCCAGCAGCTTGGCCGGGGGGCAAGCAACCTACAATGAGCAGTTCTTC
CASSLAGGQATYNEQFF
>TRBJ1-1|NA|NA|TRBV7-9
TGTGCCAGCAGCTTACAGGGCAGAGAAGCTTTCTTT
CASSLQGREAFF
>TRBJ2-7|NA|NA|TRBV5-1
TGCGCCAGCACCCCACCGGACACTAGCACGTACGAGCAGTACTTC
CASTPPDTSTYEQYF
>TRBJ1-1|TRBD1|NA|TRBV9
TGTGCCAGCAGCGTAAGGACAGGGGCTAGGGCTTTCTTT
CASSVRTGARAFF
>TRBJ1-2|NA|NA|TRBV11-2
TGTGCCAGCAGCTTAGATCAGGGTGGAGGCTACACCTTC
CASSLDQGGGYTF
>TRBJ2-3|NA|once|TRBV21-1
TGTGCCAGCAGCCTCCGGGCCCAGGGGCCCACTAGCACAGATACGCAGTATTTT
CASSLRAQGPTSTDTQYF
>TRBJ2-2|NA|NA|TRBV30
TGTGCCTCCGCACCCCTCCGGGATAGCGGGGAGCTGTTTTTT
CASAPLRDSGELFF
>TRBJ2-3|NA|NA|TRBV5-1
TGCGCCAGCGGAAAAGACAGTACTAGCACAGATACGCAGTATTTT
CASGKDSTSTDTQYF
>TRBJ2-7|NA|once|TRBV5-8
TGTGCCAGCAGCCTCCTGGGTTACTTC
CASSLLGYF
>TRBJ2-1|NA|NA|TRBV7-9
TGTGCCAGCAGCTTAGTCGGGGGTGAGCAGTTCTTC
CASSLVGGEQFF
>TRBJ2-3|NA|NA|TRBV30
TGTGCCTGGATAGGGGGTGATACGCAGTATTTT
CAWIGGDTQYF
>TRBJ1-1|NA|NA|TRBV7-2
TGTGCCAGCAGCTTAGGTAGGGGTTACACTGAAGCTTTCTTT
CASSLGRGYTEAFF
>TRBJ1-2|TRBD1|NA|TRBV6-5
TGTGCCAGCAGTTCCCTATGGGACAGGGGTTACGGCTACACCTTC
CASSSLWDRGYGYTF
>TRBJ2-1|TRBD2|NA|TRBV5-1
TGCGCCAGCAGCTGGAACATACTAGCGGGAGGGCCTAATGAGCAGTTCTTC
CASSWNILAGGPNEQFF
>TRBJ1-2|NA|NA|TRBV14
TGTGCCAGCAGCCAAAGGCCGGAGTCGAAAGCTAACTATGGCTACACCTTC
CASSQRPESKANYGYTF
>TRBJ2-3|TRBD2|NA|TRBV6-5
TGTGCCAGCAGATCCAGCGGGGACAGCACAGATACGCAGTATTTT
CASRSSGDSTDTQYF
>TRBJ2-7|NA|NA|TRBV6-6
TGTGCCAGCAGTTCTAGTAACGAGCAGTACTTC
CASSSSNEQYF
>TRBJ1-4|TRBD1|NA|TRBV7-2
TGTGCCAGCCAAGCAGTGTCGACCACGGGACAGGGCAGAGTGTTTTTT
CASQAVSTTGQGRVFF
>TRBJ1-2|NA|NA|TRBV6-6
TGTGCCAGCAGTTACTTAGGGACCGATGGCTACACCTTC
CASSYLGTDGYTF
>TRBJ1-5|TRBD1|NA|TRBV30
TGTGCCTGGAGTGTAAGGGGGCTTCAGCCCCAGCATTTT
CAWSVRGLQPQHF
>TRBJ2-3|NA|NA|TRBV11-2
TGTGCCAGCAGCTTAATCCAGACTGGCACAGATACGCAGTATTTT
CASSLIQTGTDTQYF
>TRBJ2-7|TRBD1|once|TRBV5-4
TGTGCCAGCAGCTTGGGGGACAGGGTGTACGAGCAGTACTTC
CASSLGDRVYEQYF
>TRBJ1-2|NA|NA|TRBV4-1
TGCGCCAGCAGCCCGCTATTAAGCCCGGGACGCTCTAACTATGGCTACACCTTC
CASSPLLSPGRSNYGYTF
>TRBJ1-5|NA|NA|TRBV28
TGTGCCAGCAGTTTATTGGCGGGAGGCAATCAGCCCCAGCATTTT
CASSLLAGGNQPQHF
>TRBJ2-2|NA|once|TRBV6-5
TGTGCCAGCAGTTACTCGAGGCAGAACACCGGGGAGCTGTTTTTT
CASSYSRQNTGELFF
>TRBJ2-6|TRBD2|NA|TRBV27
TGTGCCAGCAGTACTACCGGGACTAGCGGGAGAATTTTGGCCAACGTCCTGACTTTC
CASSTTGTSGRILANVLTF
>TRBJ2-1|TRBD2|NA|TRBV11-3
TGTGCCAGCAGCTTGTTTGTGCTAGCGGACAATGAGCAGTTCTTC
CASSLFVLADNEQFF
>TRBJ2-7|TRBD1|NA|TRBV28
TGTGCCAGCAGTTTATTTGGGACAGGGAACGAGCAGTACTTC
CASSLFGTGNEQYF
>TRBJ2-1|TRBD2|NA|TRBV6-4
TGTGCCAGCAGTACAACTAGCGGGAGTTACAATGAGCAGTTCTTC
CASSTTSGSYNEQFF
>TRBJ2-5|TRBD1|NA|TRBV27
TGTGCCAGCAGTTTAGGGACAGAGCACAAATTGGGAGAGACCCAGTACTTC
CASSLGTEHKLGETQYF
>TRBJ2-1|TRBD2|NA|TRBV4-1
TGCGCCAGCAGCCCCCGGCCCTTAGCGGGAGGGCCGAGTAATGAGCAGTTCTTC
CASSPRPLAGGPSNEQFF
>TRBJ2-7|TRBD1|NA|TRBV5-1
TGCGCCAGCAGCCGGGGACAGAGCTCCTACGAGCAGTACTTC
CASSRGQSSYEQYF
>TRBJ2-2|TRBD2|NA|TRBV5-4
TGTGCCAGCAGTAGCGGGAGCTCCGGGGAGCTGTTTTTT
CASSSGSSGELFF
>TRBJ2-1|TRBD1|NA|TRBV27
TGTGCCAGCAGTTCAAAGGACAGGGGCCTTTACAATGAGCAGTTCTTC
CASSSKDRGLYNEQFF
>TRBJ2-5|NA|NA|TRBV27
TGTGCCAGCGGGCCCTTACAAGAGACCCAGTACTTC
CASGPLQETQYF
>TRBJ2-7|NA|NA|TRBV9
TGTGCCAGCAGCGTAGGGGGTTCTGACTACGAGCAGTACTTC
CASSVGGSDYEQYF
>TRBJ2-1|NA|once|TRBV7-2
TGTGCCAGCAGCTTAGATTTAGGGGCCTACAATGAGCAGTTCTTC
CASSLDLGAYNEQFF
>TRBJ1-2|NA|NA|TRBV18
TGTGCCAGCTCACCCCCACATGACCTCTATGGCTACACCTTC
CASSPPHDLYGYTF
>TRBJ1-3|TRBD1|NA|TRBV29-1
TGCAGCGTTGAGGGACAGGGGGTCTCTGGAAACACCATATATTTT
CSVEGQGVSGNTIYF
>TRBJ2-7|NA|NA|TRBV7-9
TGTGCCAGCAGCCCCCGCTACTACGAGCAGTACTTC
CASSPRYYEQYF
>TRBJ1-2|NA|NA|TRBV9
TGTGCCAGCAGCGTAGAGCCCGAGGACAGTGGGTATGGCTACACCTTC
CASSVEPEDSGYGYTF
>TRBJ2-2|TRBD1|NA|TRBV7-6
TGTGCCAGCAGCGGGCAGGGGGCAGGCGGGGAGCTGTTTTTT
CASSGQGAGGELFF
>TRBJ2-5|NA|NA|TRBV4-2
TGTGCCAGCAGCCAAGCAGGGATGGAGACCCAGTACTTC
CASSQAGMETQYF
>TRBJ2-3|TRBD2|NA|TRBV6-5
TGTGCCAGCAGTTACGGGACTAGCGGAGATACGCAGTATTTT
CASSYGTSGDTQYF
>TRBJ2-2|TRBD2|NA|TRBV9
TGTGCCAGCAGCGTAGCCGGGACTAGCGGACGACCGTCCACCGGGGAGCTGTTTTTT
CASSVAGTSGRPSTGELFF
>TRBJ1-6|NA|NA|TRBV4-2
TGTGCCAGCAGCCAAGAGGAGGTCAGCTCCTATAATTCACCCCTCCACTTT
CASSQEEVSSYNSPLHF